This T cell receptor beta chain was obtained from a study of Ad26.COV2.S vaccination and SARS-CoV-2 variants. At the level of the study: Each vaccinee took Ad26.COV2.S intramuscularly, once or twice 56 days apart.

The CDR3 runs to 16 residues. Germline V gives CDR1 MNHNY, CDR2 SVGAGI (reference sequence). The junction had 6 bases not matched to a gene; V was cut back by 0 bases and J by 2 bases. Study-wide results and caveats: The TCR breadth and depth analyses may have produced an underestimate of total T cell responses. It was found that vaccine and placebo recipients had similar non-spike TCR breadth.

Produced via immunoSEQ multiplex PCR; TCRdb's table is partial and in-frame only. The sample consists of 430,000 or so clones, roughly 89% of them appearing once. In its sample, this clone was seen once. The target antigen is unknown. Treatment noted: roughly 20 received Ad26.COV2.S at low or high dose, single or two shots; about 5 received placebo; per-sample allocation not given. The samples were gathered on day 63 after the first injection of vaccine or placebo. In Boston, the donor was an adult between 18-55 years of age. The sequence was obtained from a person between 18 and 59 years old who received the Ad26.COV2.S COVID-19 vaccine or a placebo. This specimen consisted of peripheral blood, obtained in a trial of Ad26.COV2.S vaccine versus placebo. The chain uses TRBV6-6 and TRBJ1-1; 7 bases agree with TRBD1. CDR3 residues: CASSYSAGGVNTEAFF. CDR3 sequence (DNA): TGTGCCAGCAGTTACTCAGCAGGGGGAGTCAACACTGAAGCTTTCTTT.